This T cell receptor (beta chain) appears in the sequencing data of a study of identical twins. This clonotype was detected many times. Its antigen is unknown. One entry per CDR3 protein results from TCRdb running MiXCR on the 5' RACE reads. The repertoire has some 590,000 distinct CDR3 sequences, approximately 9.6% of them found once; the top ten carry under 3.5%. This CDR3 comprises 17 residues. V was cut by 1 base and J by 0 bases, with 13 bases left in between. Overall study results and limits: Shared out-of-frame alpha sequences (those common to twins) showed excess low generation probability.

Separately, the same data were catalogued under a study of yellow fever vaccine responses in identical twins. That paper notes: Reportedly, the response of twins' T cells to the vaccine seemed partly convergent, partly personalized.

The clonotype comes from a woman between 18 and 29 years old in good health. The sequencing sample was made of PBMCs. V gene TRBV12-3 or TRBV12-4 combines with J gene TRBJ2-1; D is tentatively TRBD1 or TRBD2 (5 bases each). CDR3 residues: CASSLGGTRSSYNEQFF. CDR3 bases: TGTGCCAGCAGTTTAGGGGGGACCCGGAGCTCCTACAATGAGCAGTTCTTC.